The 31 T cell receptor beta chains given below trace back to one sample, sequenced in a study of cytomegalovirus exposure and HLA in healthy donors. Use of 60 Vbeta and 13 Jbeta primers characterized the PCR. Produced via immunoSEQ multiplex PCR; TCRdb's table is partial and in-frame only. The table records roughly 200,000 clones, around 83% of them present only once. Sequencing used PBMCs. Every receptor here comes from a middle-aged man in good health and CMV-seropositive.

The chain couples TRBV18 to TRBJ2-2; D may be TRBD2 (6 bases). Trimming took 1 base from V and 1 from J, leaving 10 bases between them. This CDR3 is built from 16 residues. Looked up from germline, CDR1 is KGHSH and CDR2 is LQKENI. The CDR3 bases are TGTGCCAGCTCACCACAGAGTAGCGGGAACACCGGGGAGCTGTTTTTT. Translated, it gives CASSPQSSGNTGELFF. Filled out from reference TRBV18 and TRBJ2-2, the complete variable domain reads NAGVMQNPRHLVRRRGQEARLRCSPMKGHSHVYWYRQLPEEGLKFMVYLQKENIIDESGMPKERFSAEFPKEGPSILRIQQVVRGDSAAYFCASSPQSSGNTGELFFGEGSRLTVL.

This clone was detected only once. This chain connects TRBV25-1 to TRBJ2-7; a weak D match, TRBD1 (5 bases). The CDR3 loop spans 15 amino acids. Germline lookup yields CDR1 MGHDK and CDR2 SYGVNS. V lost 3 bases, J lost 3 bases, and 15 bases lay in between. CDR3 loop: CASSERDTGFYEQYF. Written as DNA, the CDR3 is TGTGCCAGCAGTGAGCGAGACACAGGTTTCTACGAGCAGTACTTC.

The genes are TRBV6-5 and TRBJ1-2; D possibly corresponds to TRBD1 (5 bases). V lost 2 bases and J lost 1, with 11 bases in between. CDR1 and CDR2 (germline): MNHEY, SVGAGI. CDR3 length equals 15 residues. Written as DNA, the CDR3 is TGTGCCAGCAGTTACGGCCGGACAATTAACTATGGCTACACCTTC. Translating gives CASSYGRTINYGYTF.

The chain carries TRBV19 and TRBJ2-7; 9 bases are shared with TRBD1. Germline trimming cut 2 bases from V and 3 bases from J; bases unmatched to any gene: 5. The CDR3 is 15 residues long. The V gene's germline CDR1 is LNHDA and CDR2 SQIVND (reference sequence). CDR3 sequence reads: CASSITGGSFYEQYF. For the CDR3, the DNA is TGTGCCAGTAGTATAACAGGGGGCTCATTCTACGAGCAGTACTTC.

The chain combines TRBV10-3 with TRBJ2-7; 11 bases are a match to TRBD2. Germline CDR1 is ENHRY and CDR2 is SYGVKD. CDR3 length equals 14 residues. Germline trimming cut 10 bases from V and 2 bases from J; bases unmatched to any gene: 7. The CDR3 DNA reads as TGTGCCACCCAGGGACTAGCGGATACCTACGAGCAGTACTTC. Protein product: CATQGLADTYEQYF.

In its sample, this clone was seen a few times. V and J are TRBV28 and TRBJ2-5; D might be TRBD2 (6 bases). Germline loops: CDR1 MDHEN, CDR2 SYDVKM. V lost 5 bases and J lost 7, with 17 bases in between. There are 14 residues in the CDR3. The DNA for the CDR3 is TGTGCCAGCAGTCTAAGCGACGGAGGGTGGACCCAGTACTTC. Translating gives CASSLSDGGWTQYF. The whole variable domain, remainder taken from reference TRBV28 and TRBJ2-5, is DVKVTQSSRYLVKRTGEKVFLECVQDMDHENMFWYRQDPGLGLRLIYFSYDVKMKEKGDIPEGYSVSREKKERFSLILESASTNQTSMYLCASSLSDGGWTQYFGPGTRLLVL.

This CDR3 reads CATSRDARALNTEAFF. For the CDR3, the DNA is TGTGCCACCAGCAGAGATGCGAGGGCATTGAACACTGAAGCTTTCTTT. The chain is built from TRBV15 and TRBJ1-1; D gene unclear. The CDR3 is 16 amino acids. Trimming left V 0 bases short and J 0 bases short, with 11 bases between. Germline CDR1 LNHNV, CDR2 YYDKDF (reference sequence).

The rearrangement joins TRBV5-3 to TRBJ2-5; a possible D gene is TRBD2 (6 bases). TRBV5-3 is annotated as an ORF whose role is uncertain. V lost 0 bases, J lost 6 bases, and 9 bases lay in between. The CDR3 extends over 13 amino acids. CDR3 in amino acids: CARSLDGRKTQYF. CDR3 in DNA: TGTGCCAGAAGCTTGGACGGGAGAAAGACCCAGTACTTC.

This chain links TRBV9 with TRBJ2-3; 10 bases are shared with TRBD2. Germline V gene data show CDR1 as SGDLS and CDR2 as YYNGEE. This CDR3 contains 17 residues. J lost 6 bases, V lost 2 bases, and 12 bases had no gene match. The CDR3 region has the DNA TGTGCCAGCAGCGTCCCGAGGTCTAGCGGGAGTGGGGATACGCAGTATTTT. It translates to CASSVPRSSGSGDTQYF. The whole variable domain, remainder taken from reference TRBV9 and TRBJ2-3, is DSGVTQTPKHLITATGQRVTLRCSPRSGDLSVYWYQQSLDQGLQFLIQYYNGEERAKGNILERFSAQQFPDLHSELNLSSLELGDSALYFCASSVPRSSGSGDTQYFGPGTRLTVL.

The CDR3, as DNA: TGTGCCAGCAGTGAAGAACTAGTACCCGGGGAGCTGTTTTTT. Encoded protein: CASSEELVPGELFF. The rearrangement joins TRBV2 to TRBJ2-2; a weak D match, TRBD2 (5 bases). Germline loops: CDR1 SNHLY, CDR2 FYNNEI. V was trimmed by 1 base and J by 6 bases, leaving 9 bases between them. The CDR3 runs to 14 residues.

Only one count was recorded for this clone. The rearrangement joins TRBV30 to TRBJ2-2; 11 positions agree with TRBD2. Per the germline V gene, CDR1 is GTSNPN and CDR2 is SVGIG (reference sequence). The CDR3 spans 14 residues. V lost 6 bases and J lost 3; bases outside the gene matches: 3. CDR3 in DNA: TGTGCCTGTACTAGCGGGAGCTACACCGGGGAGCTGTTTTTT. Protein product: CACTSGSYTGELFF.

The chain combines TRBV2 with TRBJ2-5; D might be TRBD2 (6 bases). The ends were cut back, 7 bases at V and 1 base at J, with 10 bases in the middle. This CDR3 is 13 amino acids long. Per germline, CDR1 SNHLY and CDR2 FYNNEI. The CDR3 DNA is TGTGCCAGCATGCGGGACTCCCAAGAGACCCAGTACTTC. This translates into CASMRDSQETQYF.

The rearrangement joins TRBV28 to TRBJ2-3, with 11 bases aligning to TRBD2. Germline trimming cut 8 bases from V and 5 bases from J; bases unmatched to any gene: 9. CDR1 and CDR2 (germline): MDHEN, SYDVKM. There are 15 residues in the CDR3. CDR3 residues: CASAPTTSGRDTQYF. CDR3 nucleotides: TGTGCCAGCGCCCCCACTACTAGCGGGAGAGATACGCAGTATTTT. The full variable domain, in which reference TRBV28 and TRBJ2-3 provide the parts outside the CDR3, is DVKVTQSSRYLVKRTGEKVFLECVQDMDHENMFWYRQDPGLGLRLIYFSYDVKMKEKGDIPEGYSVSREKKERFSLILESASTNQTSMYLCASAPTTSGRDTQYFGPGTRLTVL.

The V and J genes are TRBV4-2 and TRBJ2-2; weak D call: TRBD2 (6 bases). Germline loops: CDR1 LGHNA, CDR2 YNFKEQ. V lost 6 bases, J lost 2 bases, and 19 bases lay in between. The CDR3 is made up of 17 amino acids. In nucleotides, the CDR3 is TGTGCCAGCAGTCTAGCGTTCCCTGGAGGAAACACCGGGGAGCTGTTTTTT. Protein product: CASSLAFPGGNTGELFF.

The V and J genes are TRBV5-1 and TRBJ1-1; 8 nucleotides match TRBD1. Losses at the gene ends were 2 bases for V and 1 base for J; bases not matched to a gene: 4. This CDR3 spans 15 amino acids. The germline CDR1 and CDR2 sequences are SGHRS and YFSETQ. Here the CDR3 reads CASSLTGTGNTEAFF. Here the CDR3 DNA reads TGCGCCAGCAGCTTAACCGGGACAGGGAACACTGAAGCTTTCTTT.

The V and J genes are TRBV11-2 and TRBJ1-1, with D perhaps matching TRBD1 (5 bases). Trimming took 6 bases from V and 2 from J, leaving 16 bases between them. The CDR3 is made up of 15 amino acids. Looked up from germline, CDR1 is SGHAT and CDR2 is FQNNGV. The CDR3 here is CASSSSRVGNTEAFF. CDR3 DNA sequence: TGTGCCAGCAGTTCAAGCAGGGTCGGCAACACTGAAGCTTTCTTT.

This rearrangement joins TRBV28 to TRBJ1-5, with D perhaps TRBD1 (6 bases). Per germline, CDR1 MDHEN and CDR2 SYDVKM. Trimming shortened V by 6 bases and J by 4 bases, and 13 bases separated the two germline ends. The CDR3 runs 14 residues. CDR3 coding DNA: TGTGCCAGCAGACCCGGGACACAGAATCAGCCCCAGCATTTT. Translated: CASRPGTQNQPQHF. Based on the CDR3 plus reference TRBV28 and TRBJ1-5, the full variable domain is DVKVTQSSRYLVKRTGEKVFLECVQDMDHENMFWYRQDPGLGLRLIYFSYDVKMKEKGDIPEGYSVSREKKERFSLILESASTNQTSMYLCASRPGTQNQPQHFGDGTRLSIL.

Remarks on this clone: Other DNA sequences in the sample encode the same CDR3. The chain is built from TRBV4-2 and TRBJ2-1; 12 nucleotides agree with TRBD2. The CDR3 covers 16 residues. Unmatched junction bases numbered 1, after V lost 0 bases and J lost 4 bases. Germline CDR1 LGHNA, CDR2 YNFKEQ. CDR3 in DNA: TGTGCCAGCAGCCAAGATGGACTAGCGGGATACAATGAGCAGTTCTTC. It codes for CASSQDGLAGYNEQFF.

The chain couples TRBV5-8 to TRBJ1-1; D not resolved. V shed 4 bases and J shed 3 bases, with 10 bases lying between them. The germline gives CDR1 SGHTS, CDR2 YDEGEE. CDR3 length: 13 residues. CDR3 sequence: CASSHGYDTEAFF. The CDR3 bases are TGTGCCAGCAGCCACGGTTATGACACTGAAGCTTTCTTT.

The chain links TRBV25-1 to TRBJ2-2; TRBD2 is a possible D gene (6 bases). The V end lost 5 bases, the J end lost 4 bases, and 11 bases lay between the germline ends. Germline V lookup: CDR1 MGHDK, CDR2 SYGVNS. CDR3 size: 14 residues. CDR3 sequence reads: CASSLSGPTGELFF. The CDR3 DNA sequence: TGTGCCAGCAGTTTGAGCGGGCCCACCGGGGAGCTGTTTTTT.

CDR3 loop: CASSQDGAPTISYNEQFF. The CDR3 DNA sequence: TGCGCCAGCAGCCAAGATGGGGCACCAACTATTTCCTACAATGAGCAGTTCTTC. This chain joins TRBV4-1 and TRBJ2-1, with D tentatively TRBD1 (5 bases). The CDR3 totals 18 residues. Germline assignment: CDR1 MGHRA and CDR2 YSYEKL. Trimming took off 0 bases at V and 1 base at J, with 16 bases between the two ends.

This clone has only a few counts. The chain links TRBV5-1 to TRBJ2-7; maybe TRBD2 (5 bases). The germline CDR1 and CDR2 sequences are SGHRS and YFSETQ. Trimming pared 4 bases from V and 0 bases from J, leaving 11 bases between. This CDR3 is 14 amino acids long. CDR3 in DNA: TGCGCCAGCAGCCCCGGAGGTACCTCCTACGAGCAGTACTTC. Its translation is CASSPGGTSYEQYF.

The chain is built from TRBV15 and TRBJ2-7, with 7 bases matching TRBD1. The germline gives CDR1 LNHNV, CDR2 YYDKDF (reference sequence). Trimming removed 5 bases from V and 4 bases from J; junction bases left unmatched: 11. The CDR3 spans 15 residues. The CDR3 loop reads CATSLDRAKGYEQYF. CDR3 bases: TGTGCCACCAGCCTAGACAGGGCGAAAGGTTACGAGCAGTACTTC.

The V and J genes are TRBV19 and TRBJ1-3; 9 bases map to TRBD1. This CDR3 has 16 amino acids. V trimming: 7 bases; J trimming: 2 bases; junction bases outside the gene matches: 9. Germline loops: CDR1 LNHDA, CDR2 SQIVND (reference sequence). CDR3 sequence reads: CASTTGGRFTGNTIYF. DNA of the CDR3: TGTGCCAGTACTACAGGGGGCAGGTTTACTGGAAACACCATATATTTT.

The chain couples TRBV2 to TRBJ1-3; 7 nucleotides align to TRBD1. This CDR3 is 15 amino acids long. Looked up from germline, CDR1 is SNHLY and CDR2 is FYNNEI. With V trimmed by 6 bases and J by 3 bases, 8 bases remained unmatched. In DNA form, the CDR3 reads TGTGCCAGCAGGGAGGGACAGTTCGGTGGAAACACCATATATTTT. Translating gives CASREGQFGGNTIYF.

This chain uses TRBV5-4 with TRBJ2-5, with D uncertain. The ends were cut back, 4 bases at V and 5 bases at J, with 9 bases in the middle. Germline values: CDR1 SGHNT, CDR2 YYREEE (reference sequence). The CDR3 is made up of 12 amino acids. CDR3 in DNA: TGTGCCAGCAGCAACTTTCCGGAGACCCAGTACTTC. Translation gives CASSNFPETQYF.

The chain recombines TRBV6-5 with TRBJ1-1; maybe TRBD1 (6 bases). CDR1 MNHEY and CDR2 SVGAGI come from the germline V gene. The CDR3 has 14 residues. V lost 2 bases to trimming and J lost 7 bases, with 14 bases between them. Here the CDR3 reads CASSYHREGIEAFF. CDR3 in DNA: TGTGCCAGCAGTTACCACAGGGAGGGCATTGAAGCTTTCTTT.

This clone has a handful of counts. This chain uses TRBV9 with TRBJ2-1; 9 bases align to TRBD2. V lost 4 bases to trimming and J lost 0 bases; unmatched junction nucleotides: 5. There are 16 residues in the CDR3. Germline V gene lookup returns CDR1 SGDLS and CDR2 YYNGEE. The CDR3 DNA reads TGTGCCAGCAGCCCATATAGCGGGAGCTCCTACAATGAGCAGTTCTTC. It codes for CASSPYSGSSYNEQFF.

The gene calls are TRBV6-1 and TRBJ2-7; no clear D gene. The CDR3 runs to 15 residues. Germline-derived CDR1 and CDR2 are MNHNS and SASEGT. The ends were cut back, 2 bases at V and 2 bases at J, with 13 bases in the middle. The DNA of the CDR3 is TGTGCCAGCAGTGAAACGGTACGCTCCCCCTACGAGCAGTACTTC. Residues: CASSETVRSPYEQYF.

The J gene is TRBJ1-5, the V gene TRBV27, with a possible D match to TRBD1 (5 bases). V was trimmed by 3 bases and J by 7 bases, leaving 13 bases between them. Germline values: CDR1 MNHEY, CDR2 SMNVEV (reference sequence). The CDR3 length is 14 residues. The CDR3 reads CASSLAGSGQPQHF. For the CDR3, the DNA is TGTGCCAGCAGTTTGGCAGGATCAGGGCAGCCCCAGCATTTT.

The chain links TRBV29-1 to TRBJ2-7; 7 bases align to TRBD1. The CDR3 has 13 amino acids. With 4 bases clipped from V and 4 bases from J, the junction kept 7 bases outside the gene matches. Germline values: CDR1 SQVTM, CDR2 ANQGSEA. The CDR3 is CSVVKGASYEQYF. CDR3 DNA: TGCAGCGTTGTTAAGGGGGCATCGTACGAGCAGTACTTC.